This entry concerns a single TCR beta chain. Naive CD8 populations comprised CD45RO-negative cells positively selected for CCR7, excluding terminally differentiated effector memory CD45RA+ cells. These data belong to a study of shared clonotypes between healthy human individuals. Method: immunoSEQ multiplex PCR; TCRdb's copy keeps in-frame clones and lacks some. Here the sample spans 1.5 million to 2.5 million clones, just under 95% being singletons. Sequencing input: naive CD8+ T cells sorted from blood. The receptor's source is a man between 18 and 29 years old in good health.

Written as DNA, the CDR3 is TGTGCCAGCAGTGAGTCAGGGGGCACCGGGGAGCTGTTTTTT. Its translation: CASSESGGTGELFF. V is TRBV2 and J is TRBJ2-2; 7 bases align to TRBD1. Germline CDR1 reads SNHLY; CDR2 reads FYNNEI. V shed 3 bases and J 4 bases; nucleotides not matched to a gene: 2. This CDR3 is 14 amino acids long.